The clone carrying this T cell receptor (beta chain) was found a few times. The data were obtained in a study of blood T cell repertoires in COVID-19. Repertoires were generated with immunoSEQ multiplex PCR, while TCRdb's copy carries only in-frame clones and drops some. This sample carries thousands of clones, roughly 85% of them seen once, and the ten largest clones take around 8%. In germline, CDR1 is GTSNPN, CDR2 SVGIG (reference sequence). This CDR3 comprises 15 residues. J lost 4 bases, V lost 2 bases, and 9 bases had no gene match. J is TRBJ1-2 and V is TRBV30; 8 positions agree with TRBD1. The clonotype was recovered from a human donor in a cohort sampled during active COVID-19. Sequencing input: peripheral blood. The CDR3 nucleotides read TGTGCCTGGAGTCTAACCCAGGGGGCCCCCTATGGCTACACCTTC. Its protein product is CAWSLTQGAPYGYTF.